This T cell receptor (beta chain) was sequenced for a study of blood T cell repertoires in COVID-19. Turning to this clone: At one boundary the junction diverges from the germline segment, which might be a read error.

Authors' methods: Nucleated cell number was recorded as an estimate derived from reference gene primer amplification. The table came from immunoSEQ multiplex PCR; TCRdb's copy has only in-frame clones and leaves some out. D and trimming come from the DNA, and the V and J calls and clone size come from that table. The sample lists around 300,000 clones, about 86% occurring once. Germline lookup yields CDR1 SGHVT and CDR2 SQSDAQ. This CDR3 contains 18 residues. This clonotype was sampled from a man aged 25 to 40 with active or convalescent COVID-19. Sequenced sample: peripheral blood. The rearrangement joins TRBV7-4 to TRBJ2-7; 7 bases line up with TRBD1. As DNA, the CDR3 is TGTGCCAACAGCTTAGTCCGGGACAGAATAACGAGCTCCTACGAGCAGTACTTC. It encodes CANSLVRDRITSSYEQYF. Based on the CDR3 plus reference TRBV7-4 and TRBJ2-7, the full variable domain is GAGVSQSPRYKVAKRGRDVALRCDSISGHVTLYWYRQTLGQGSEVLTYSQSDAQRDKSGRPSGRFSAERPERSVSTLKIQRTEQGDSAVYLCANSLVRDRITSSYEQYFGPGTRLTVT.